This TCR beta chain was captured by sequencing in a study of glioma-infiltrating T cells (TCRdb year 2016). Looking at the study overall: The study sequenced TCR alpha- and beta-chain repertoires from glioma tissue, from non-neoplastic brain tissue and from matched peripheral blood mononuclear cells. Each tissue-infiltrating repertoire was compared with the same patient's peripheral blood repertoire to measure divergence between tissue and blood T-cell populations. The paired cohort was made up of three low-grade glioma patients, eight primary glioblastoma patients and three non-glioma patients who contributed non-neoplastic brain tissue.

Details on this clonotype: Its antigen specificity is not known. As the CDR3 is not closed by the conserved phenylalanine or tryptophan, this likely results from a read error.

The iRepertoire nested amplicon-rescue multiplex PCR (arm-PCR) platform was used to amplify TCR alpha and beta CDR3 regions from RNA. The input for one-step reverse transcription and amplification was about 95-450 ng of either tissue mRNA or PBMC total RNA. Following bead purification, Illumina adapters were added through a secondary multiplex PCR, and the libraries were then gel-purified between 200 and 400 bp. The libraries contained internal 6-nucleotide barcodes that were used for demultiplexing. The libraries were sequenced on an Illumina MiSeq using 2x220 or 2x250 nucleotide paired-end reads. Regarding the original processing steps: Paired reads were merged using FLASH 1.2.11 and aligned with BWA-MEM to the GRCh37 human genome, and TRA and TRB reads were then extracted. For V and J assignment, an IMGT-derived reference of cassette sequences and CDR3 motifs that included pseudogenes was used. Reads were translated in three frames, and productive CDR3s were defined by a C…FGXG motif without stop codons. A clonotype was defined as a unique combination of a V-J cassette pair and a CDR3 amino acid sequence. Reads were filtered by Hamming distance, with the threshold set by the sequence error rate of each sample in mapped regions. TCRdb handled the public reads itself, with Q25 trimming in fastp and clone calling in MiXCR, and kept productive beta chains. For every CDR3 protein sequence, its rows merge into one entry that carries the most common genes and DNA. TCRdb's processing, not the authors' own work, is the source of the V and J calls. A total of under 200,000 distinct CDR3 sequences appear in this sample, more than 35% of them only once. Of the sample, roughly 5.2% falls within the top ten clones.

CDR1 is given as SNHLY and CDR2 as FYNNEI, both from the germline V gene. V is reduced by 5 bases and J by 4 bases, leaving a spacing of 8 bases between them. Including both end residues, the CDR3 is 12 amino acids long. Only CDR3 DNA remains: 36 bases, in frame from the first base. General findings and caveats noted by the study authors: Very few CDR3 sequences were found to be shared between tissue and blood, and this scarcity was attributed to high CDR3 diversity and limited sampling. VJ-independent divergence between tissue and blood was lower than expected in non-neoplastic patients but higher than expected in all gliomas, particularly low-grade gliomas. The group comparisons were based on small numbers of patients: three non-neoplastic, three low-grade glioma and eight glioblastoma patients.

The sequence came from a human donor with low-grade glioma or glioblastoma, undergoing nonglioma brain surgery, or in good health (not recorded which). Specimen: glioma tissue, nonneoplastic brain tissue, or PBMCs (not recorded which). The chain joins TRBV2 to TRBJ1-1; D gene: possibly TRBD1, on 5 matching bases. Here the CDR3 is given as CASSWGGTEAFS. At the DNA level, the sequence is TGTGCCAGCAGTTGGGGGGGCACTGAAGCTTTCTCT.